The clone carrying this TCR beta chain occurred many times. The data were taken from a study of CD8 T cells in ankylosing spondylitis. From the 5' RACE reads, TCRdb called clonotypes with MiXCR, one entry per CDR3 protein. The table records some 130,000 distinct CDR3 sequences, about 13% of them present only once. This clonotype was obtained from a female donor with ankylosing spondylitis or in good health (not recorded which). The specimen was blood, either unsorted or a sorted T cell fraction (not recorded which).

This CDR3 is CASSLGQKNTEAFF. CDR3 nucleotide sequence: TGTGCCAGCAGCCTCGGACAGAAGAACACTGAAGCTTTCTTT. The V gene is TRBV11-2, the J gene TRBJ1-1; TRBD1 is a possible D gene (6 bases). Germline V gives CDR1 SGHAT, CDR2 FQNNGV. The CDR3 totals 14 residues. Deletions cut 5 bases from V and 1 base from J, with 11 bases between.